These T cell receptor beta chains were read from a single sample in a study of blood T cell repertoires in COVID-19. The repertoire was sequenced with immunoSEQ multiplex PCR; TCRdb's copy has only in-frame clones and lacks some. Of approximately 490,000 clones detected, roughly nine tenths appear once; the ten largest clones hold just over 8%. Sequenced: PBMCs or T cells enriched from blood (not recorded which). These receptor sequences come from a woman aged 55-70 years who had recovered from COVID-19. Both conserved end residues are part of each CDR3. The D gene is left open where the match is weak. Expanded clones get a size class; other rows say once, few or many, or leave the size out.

CDR3 protein: CAISERLAGGPNTGELFF; CDR3 DNA: TGTGCCATCAGTGAAAGACTAGCGGGGGGCCCGAACACCGGGGAGCTGTTTTTT; D gene: TRBD2; clone size: once; J gene: TRBJ2-2; V gene: TRBV10-3
CDR3 protein: CASSILQGGEQFF; CDR3 DNA: TGTGCCAGTAGTATCTTACAGGGCGGTGAGCAGTTCTTC; D gene: -; clone size: -; J gene: TRBJ2-1; V gene: TRBV19
CDR3 protein: CASSQDRGVEQYF; CDR3 DNA: TGCGCCAGCAGCCAAGACAGGGGCGTTGAGCAGTACTTC; D gene: TRBD1; clone size: few; J gene: TRBJ2-7; V gene: TRBV5-1
CDR3 protein: CASTPGGNTEAFF; CDR3 DNA: TGCGCCAGCACTCCAGGGGGGAACACTGAAGCTTTCTTT; D gene: TRBD1; clone size: -; J gene: TRBJ1-1; V gene: TRBV5-1
CDR3 protein: CASRGQGGRETQYF; CDR3 DNA: TGTGCCAGTAGGGGACAGGGAGGTAGGGAGACCCAGTACTTC; D gene: TRBD1; clone size: -; J gene: TRBJ2-5; V gene: TRBV19
CDR3 protein: CASSQAGEAFF; CDR3 DNA: TGTGCCAGCAGCCAGGCTGGCGAAGCTTTCTTT; D gene: -; clone size: -; J gene: TRBJ1-1; V gene: TRBV3-1/TRBV3-2
CDR3 protein: CASRRAGSYEQYF; CDR3 DNA: TGTGCCAGCAGGCGAGCAGGCTCCTACGAGCAGTACTTC; D gene: -; clone size: -; J gene: TRBJ2-7; V gene: TRBV27
CDR3 protein: CATSEQGKNIQYF; CDR3 DNA: TGTGCCACCAGTGAACAGGGAAAAAACATTCAGTACTTC; D gene: -; clone size: -; J gene: TRBJ2-4; V gene: TRBV24-1
CDR3 protein: CASSVKGREDTQYF; CDR3 DNA: TGTGCCAGCAGTGTTAAGGGGCGCGAGGATACGCAGTATTTT; D gene: -; clone size: -; J gene: TRBJ2-3; V gene: TRBV2
CDR3 protein: CASSSTPRRGSYNEQFF; CDR3 DNA: TGTGCCAGCAGTTCAACACCCCGGCGTGGGAGCTACAATGAGCAGTTCTTC; D gene: -; clone size: -; J gene: TRBJ2-1; V gene: TRBV27
CDR3 protein: CASSTGTGREKLFF; CDR3 DNA: TGTGCCAGTAGTACCGGGACAGGGAGGGAAAAACTGTTTTTT; D gene: TRBD1; clone size: -; J gene: TRBJ1-4; V gene: TRBV19
CDR3 protein: CASSQGNQPQHF; CDR3 DNA: TGTGCCAGCAGTCAGGGAAATCAGCCCCAGCATTTT; D gene: -; clone size: -; J gene: TRBJ1-5; V gene: TRBV13